The clone carrying this T cell receptor beta chain occurred a few times. Authors' processing steps: The authors estimated nucleated cell counts from reference gene primer amplification. The method was immunoSEQ multiplex PCR; TCRdb's version includes in-frame clones alone and lacks a portion of them. Clonal size and the V and J genes are those of that table, whereas D and trimming came from the DNA. Of 250,000 to 300,000 clones in the sample, approximately 87% are singletons; the top ten hold 10% to 15%. These data originate in a study of blood T cell repertoires in COVID-19. Across the study: Material from acute and convalescent COVID-19 was sourced from the United States, Italy and Spain. T cells, B-cell-depleted T cells, or PBMCs supplied cDNA or gDNA.

Germline V CDR1 and CDR2: LNHDA, SQIVND (reference sequence). CDR3 length: 13 amino acids. Trimming left V 5 bases short and J 9 bases short, with 16 bases between. The clonotype comes from a woman aged 25 to 39 with COVID-19, enrolled during active disease. This chain joins TRBV19 and TRBJ1-1, with D perhaps TRBD1 (6 bases). Sequenced: peripheral blood. DNA for the CDR3: TGTGCCAGTAGTCCGGCGGCAGGGGAGAAAGCTTTCTTT. It translates to CASSPAAGEKAFF.